This TCR beta chain was retrieved from a study of cytomegalovirus exposure and HLA in healthy donors. Study-wide context: In terms of ancestry, the Caucasian-associated cluster contained roughly 80% of the approximately 400 genotyped donors.

Study-wide points: Rarity marked most TCR sequences, yet some public TCRs occurred in many donors. There were some 150 TCR beta chains listed as cytomegalovirus-associated.

With regard to this clone: As yet, its antigen is unknown. This sample also contains other DNA sequences that code for the same CDR3.

Primers: 60 Vbeta forward and 13 Jbeta reverse. Sequencing used immunoSEQ multiplex PCR; TCRdb keeps in-frame clones, though not all of them. The sample spans approximately 51,000 clones; the ten largest clones claim around 26%. Germline CDR1 reads SGDLS; CDR2 reads YYNGEE. After removal of 0 bases from V and 3 bases from J, the junction contained 3 bases not matched to a gene. The CDR3 sequence is 15 residues long. The receptor comes from a man between 35 and 55 years old in good health and CMV-seropositive. Input material: PBMCs. This chain connects TRBV9 to TRBJ2-7; 10 bases match TRBD2. The CDR3 coding sequence is TGTGCCAGCAGCGTAGGGGGGACTAGCGACTACGAGCAGTACTTC. Translating gives CASSVGGTSDYEQYF.